Shown below are 19 T cell receptor beta chains from a single sample sequenced in a study of control samples from healthy donors and cancer patients. The table came from immunoSEQ multiplex PCR; TCRdb's copy has only in-frame clones and leaves some out. In the table there are 75,000 to 95,000 clones, over 75% of which are singletons. The source material was blood. These receptors were obtained from a woman between 18 and 29 years old in good health.

The chain links TRBV7-9 to TRBJ1-4; 10 bases fit TRBD1. This CDR3 region has 14 residues. The junction had 4 bases not matched to a gene; V was cut back by 3 bases and J by 9 bases. The V gene's germline CDR1 is SEHNR and CDR2 FQNEAQ (reference sequence). DNA of the CDR3: TGTGCCAGCAGCTTTCCGGGACAGGGGAAAAAACTGTTTTTT. Its protein is CASSFPGQGKKLFF.

This chain links TRBV2 with TRBJ1-6; no firm D call. With 5 bases removed from V and 10 bases from J, the gap between germline ends came to 18 bases. Germline V lookup: CDR1 SNHLY, CDR2 FYNNEI. The CDR3 has 15 residues. CDR3 residues: CASSNAVPGASPLHF. CDR3 DNA sequence: TGTGCCAGCAGTAACGCCGTCCCTGGAGCCTCACCCCTCCACTTT.

This sequence joins TRBV4-1 and TRBJ2-7, with 8 bases matching TRBD1. The V and J ends lost 2 bases and 3 bases, in that order; junction bases with no gene match: 0. This CDR3 spans 13 amino acids. Germline values: CDR1 MGHRA, CDR2 YSYEKL. The CDR3 protein is CASSQTGGYEQYF. CDR3 bases: TGCGCCAGCAGCCAAACAGGGGGCTACGAGCAGTACTTC.

This chain joins TRBV4-2 and TRBJ1-1; a weak D match, TRBD1 (6 bases). The CDR3 covers 15 residues. V was pared by 9 bases and J by 1 base, with 18 bases between. Germline CDR1 and CDR2: LGHNA and YNFKEQ. The CDR3 nucleotides read TGTGCCAGTCGGACAGAAATCCTTGGGAACACTGAAGCTTTCTTT. Translated, it gives CASRTEILGNTEAFF.

The chain uses TRBV7-3 and TRBJ2-2, with TRBD1 matching 7 bases. V was clipped by 5 bases and J by 1 base; unmatched bases: 1. This CDR3 has 14 residues. CDR1 SGHTA and CDR2 FQGTGA come from the germline V gene. The CDR3 is CASSRQGNTGELFF. For the CDR3, the DNA is TGTGCCAGCAGCCGACAGGGGAACACCGGGGAGCTGTTTTTT.

The rearrangement links TRBV5-6 to TRBJ1-1; D might be TRBD1 (5 bases). From germline, CDR1 is SGHDT and CDR2 YYEEEE. The CDR3 is made up of 12 amino acids. V lost 1 base to trimming and J lost 10 bases, with 11 bases between them. This CDR3 is CASSLYSGGAFF. CDR3 coding DNA: TGTGCCAGCAGCTTGTACAGTGGGGGAGCTTTCTTT.

This chain links TRBV5-1 with TRBJ1-1, with a weak D call TRBD1 (5 bases). Trimming took 0 bases from V and 4 from J, leaving 16 bases between them. Germline lookup yields CDR1 SGHRS and CDR2 YFSETQ. The CDR3 totals 16 residues. CDR3 region: CASSLAALGRGTEAFF. DNA of the CDR3: TGCGCCAGCAGCTTGGCGGCCCTCGGGAGGGGCACTGAAGCTTTCTTT.

This clone was recorded only once. The chain combines TRBV2 with TRBJ2-6, with 7 bases that match TRBD2. The V and J ends lost 5 bases and 0 bases, in that order; junction bases with no gene match: 10. Germline assignment: CDR1 SNHLY and CDR2 FYNNEI. The CDR3 has 18 amino acids. CDR3 DNA: TGTGCCAGCAGTCGAACCAGCGGGGTTGGCTCTGGGGCCAACGTCCTGACTTTC. Its translation is CASSRTSGVGSGANVLTF.

This clone is a singleton in its sample. The chain recombines TRBV11-2 with TRBJ1-2; 7 positions match TRBD1. The CDR3 covers 15 residues. From germline, CDR1 is SGHAT and CDR2 FQNNGV. V trimming: 1 base; J trimming: 0 bases; junction bases outside the gene matches: 2. CDR3 DNA sequence: TGTGCCAGCAGCTTAGCTACAGGGGCTAACTATGGCTACACCTTC. Its protein product is CASSLATGANYGYTF.

The chain uses TRBV3-1 (or the pseudogene TRBV3-2) and TRBJ2-1; D not resolved. The CDR3 contains 14 residues. Trimming removed 1 base from V and 8 bases from J, with 12 bases in between. CDR1 LGHDT and CDR2 YNNKEL come from the germline V gene (reference sequence). The DNA for the CDR3 is TGTGCCAGCAGCCAAGTGGCTGGTACCCATGAGCAGTTCTTC. Protein product: CASSQVAGTHEQFF.

The chain carries TRBV25-1 and TRBJ2-7, with a weak D call TRBD1 (6 bases). Trimming took 5 bases from V and 0 from J, leaving 14 bases between them. Germline CDR1 MGHDK, CDR2 SYGVNS. This CDR3 is built from 15 residues. The CDR3 nucleotides are TGTGCCAGCAGTCCTCAGGACAGTCACTCCTACGAGCAGTACTTC. As protein: CASSPQDSHSYEQYF.

The genes are TRBV4-1 and TRBJ2-1; D gene uncertain. CDR1 is MGHRA and CDR2 is YSYEKL in the germline V gene. The CDR3 is made up of 13 amino acids. Between the trimmed V and J ends, which lost 0 bases and 6 bases, there was a span of 6 bases. In DNA, the CDR3 is TGCGCCAGCAGCCAAGATATCCTCAATGAGCAGTTCTTC. Translating gives CASSQDILNEQFF.

On this clone: Other DNA sequences from this sample encode an identical CDR3 as well. The J gene is TRBJ2-7, the V gene TRBV6-5; D is undetermined. This CDR3 region has 12 residues. V was trimmed by 5 bases and J by 3 bases, leaving 8 bases between them. CDR1 is MNHEY and CDR2 is SVGAGI in the germline V gene. The CDR3 protein is CASSPSSYEQYF. The CDR3 region has the DNA TGTGCCAGCAGTCCCAGCAGCTACGAGCAGTACTTC.

This clone was counted a few times. The chain couples TRBV27 to TRBJ1-1; 10 bases fit TRBD1. The CDR3 consists of 15 residues. The germline gives CDR1 MNHEY, CDR2 SMNVEV (reference sequence). Germline trimming cut 0 bases from V and 6 bases from J; bases unmatched to any gene: 4. CDR3 protein: CASSLSRDRGSEAFF. The CDR3 nucleotides are TGTGCCAGCAGTTTATCGAGGGACAGGGGCTCTGAAGCTTTCTTT.

The rearrangement uses TRBV5-4 and TRBJ2-3; TRBD2 aligns across 8 bases. Looked up from germline, CDR1 is SGHNT and CDR2 is YYREEE (reference sequence). CDR3 size: 16 residues. J lost 2 bases, V lost 0 bases, and 5 bases had no gene match. The CDR3 DNA follows: TGTGCCAGCAGCTTGGCCCCGGGGGGGACCACAGATACGCAGTATTTT. Translated: CASSLAPGGTTDTQYF.

The rearrangement uses TRBV6-6 and TRBJ2-7; D might be TRBD2 (5 bases). The CDR3 sequence is 14 residues long. The germline gives CDR1 MNHNY, CDR2 SVGAGI (reference sequence). The V and J ends lost 0 bases and 7 bases respectively, with 13 bases between them. CDR3 sequence reads: CASSYSSGLREQYF. CDR3 sequence (DNA): TGTGCCAGCAGTTACTCAAGCGGCCTTAGGGAGCAGTACTTC.

This clone appeared once. V is TRBV2 and J is TRBJ2-3, with D possibly TRBD2 on 7 matching bases. This CDR3 is built from 14 residues. Germline lookup yields CDR1 SNHLY and CDR2 FYNNEI. V was clipped by 10 bases and J by 2 bases, with 16 bases between them. The CDR3 is CATVRGGATDTQYF. The CDR3 DNA sequence: TGTGCCACCGTAAGGGGGGGGGCCACAGATACGCAGTATTTT.

The V call is TRBV9, the J call TRBJ1-2; D gene ambiguous. The germline CDR1 and CDR2 sequences are SGDLS and YYNGEE. This CDR3 region has 15 residues. V was trimmed by 0 bases and J by 3 bases, leaving 12 bases between them. The CDR3 reads CASSVGGAPDYGYTF. In nucleotides, the CDR3 is TGTGCCAGCAGCGTAGGGGGTGCTCCAGACTATGGCTACACCTTC.

This chain uses TRBV7-9 with TRBJ1-1; TRBD1 matches at 7 bases. Germline lookup yields CDR1 SEHNR and CDR2 FQNEAQ (reference sequence). V was clipped by 5 bases and J by 6 bases; unmatched bases: 12. The CDR3 consists of 15 residues. CDR3 amino acids: CASSPTTTGSAEAFF. The CDR3 DNA reads TGTGCCAGCAGCCCCACTACGACAGGGTCGGCTGAAGCTTTCTTT.